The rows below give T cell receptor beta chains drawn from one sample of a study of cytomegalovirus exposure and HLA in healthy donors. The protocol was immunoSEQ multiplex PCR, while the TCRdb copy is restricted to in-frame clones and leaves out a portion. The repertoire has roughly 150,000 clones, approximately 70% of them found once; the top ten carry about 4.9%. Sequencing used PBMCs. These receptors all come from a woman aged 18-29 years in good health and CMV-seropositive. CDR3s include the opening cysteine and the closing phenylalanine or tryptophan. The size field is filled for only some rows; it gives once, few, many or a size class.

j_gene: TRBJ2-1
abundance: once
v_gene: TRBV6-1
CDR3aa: CATSMASVQSGRQFF

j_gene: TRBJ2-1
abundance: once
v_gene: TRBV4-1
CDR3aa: CASSIRDKGNEQFF

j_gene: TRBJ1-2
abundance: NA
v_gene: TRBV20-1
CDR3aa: CSARENYGYTF

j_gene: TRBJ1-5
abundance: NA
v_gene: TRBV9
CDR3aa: CASSVGPSGQPKSQHF

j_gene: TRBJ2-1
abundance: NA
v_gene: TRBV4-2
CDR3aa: CASSQATGAYNEQFF

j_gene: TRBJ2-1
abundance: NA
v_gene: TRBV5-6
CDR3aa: CASSLTGGDEQFF

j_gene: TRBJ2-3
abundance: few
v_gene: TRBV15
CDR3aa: CAPRTGSTDTQYF

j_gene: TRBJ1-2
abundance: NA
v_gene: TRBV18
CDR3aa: CASSPRTGNDYGYTF

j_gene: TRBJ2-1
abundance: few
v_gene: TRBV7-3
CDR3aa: CASSATGLYNEQFF

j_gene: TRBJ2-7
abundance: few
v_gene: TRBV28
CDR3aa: CASSLRDKGTYEQYF

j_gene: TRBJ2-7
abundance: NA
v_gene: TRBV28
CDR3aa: CASRLAGGSSYEQYF

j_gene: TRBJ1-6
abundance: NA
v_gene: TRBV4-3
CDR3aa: CASSPGRQGGSPLHF

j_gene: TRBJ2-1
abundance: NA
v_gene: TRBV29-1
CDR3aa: CSVERGSRNNEQFF

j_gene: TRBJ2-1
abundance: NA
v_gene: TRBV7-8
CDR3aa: CASSFRDRLDNEQFF

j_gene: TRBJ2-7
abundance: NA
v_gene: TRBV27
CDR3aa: CASSLPPDRVHEQYF

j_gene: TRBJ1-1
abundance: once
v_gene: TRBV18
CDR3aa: CASSPPGWGDTEAFF

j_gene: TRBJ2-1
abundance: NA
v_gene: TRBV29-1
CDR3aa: CSGRLAGGTNEQFF

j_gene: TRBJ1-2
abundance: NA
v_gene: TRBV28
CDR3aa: CASSPLLQGNGYTF

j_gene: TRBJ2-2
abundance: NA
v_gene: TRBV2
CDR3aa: CASKRGTENTGELFF

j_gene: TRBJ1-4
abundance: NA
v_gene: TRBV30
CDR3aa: CAWKLGGAQNEKLFF

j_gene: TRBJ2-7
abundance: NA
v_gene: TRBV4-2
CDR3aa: CASSRVVGTYEQYF

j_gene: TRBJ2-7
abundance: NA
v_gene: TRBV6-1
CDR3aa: CASSRDSREQYF

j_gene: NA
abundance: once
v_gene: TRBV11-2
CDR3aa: CASSLGEVTQYF

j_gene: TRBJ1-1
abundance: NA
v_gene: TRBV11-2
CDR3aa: CASSLDSRAFF

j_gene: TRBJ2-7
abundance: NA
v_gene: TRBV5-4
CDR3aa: CASSVKPGQSSYEQYF

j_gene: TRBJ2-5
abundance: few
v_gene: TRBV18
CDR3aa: CASSPGGGGRETQYF

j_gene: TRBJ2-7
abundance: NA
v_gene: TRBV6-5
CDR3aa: CASMSGHEQYF

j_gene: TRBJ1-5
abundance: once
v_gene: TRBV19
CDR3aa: CASRDREQPQHF

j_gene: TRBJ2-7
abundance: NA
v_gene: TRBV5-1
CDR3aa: CASGRGSSYEQYF

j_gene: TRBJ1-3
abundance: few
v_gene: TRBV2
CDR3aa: CASTARSVSGNTIYF

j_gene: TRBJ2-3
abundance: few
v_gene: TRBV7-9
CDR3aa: CASSFNRPADTQYF

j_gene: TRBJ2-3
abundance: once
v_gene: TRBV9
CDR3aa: CASSVVARGGNLDTQYF

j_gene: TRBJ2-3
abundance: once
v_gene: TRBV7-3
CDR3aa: CASSKEWSTDTQYF

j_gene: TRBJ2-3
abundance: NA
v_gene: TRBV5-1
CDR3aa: CASSLGRGGDTQYF

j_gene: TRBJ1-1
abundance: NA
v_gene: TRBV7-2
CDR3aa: CASSPVHARVTEAFF

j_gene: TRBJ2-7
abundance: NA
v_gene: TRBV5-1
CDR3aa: CASSLGAGGVYEQYF

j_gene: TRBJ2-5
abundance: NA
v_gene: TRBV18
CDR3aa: CASSPPSVLAGRETQYF

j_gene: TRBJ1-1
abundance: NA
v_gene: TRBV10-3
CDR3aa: CAITDSGTEAFF

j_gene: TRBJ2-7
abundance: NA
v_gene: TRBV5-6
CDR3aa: CASSSDSNSYEQYF

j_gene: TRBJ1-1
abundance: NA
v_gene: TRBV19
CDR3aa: CASSISWGRMNTEAFF

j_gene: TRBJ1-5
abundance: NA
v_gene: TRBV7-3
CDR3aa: CASSLGAGGTGSNQPQHF

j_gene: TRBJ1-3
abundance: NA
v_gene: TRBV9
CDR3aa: CASSVGQGTGNTIYF

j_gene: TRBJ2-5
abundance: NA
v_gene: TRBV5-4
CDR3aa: CASSLTGIQETQYF

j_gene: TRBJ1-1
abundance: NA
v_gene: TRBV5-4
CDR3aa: CASSLSPGLNTEAFF

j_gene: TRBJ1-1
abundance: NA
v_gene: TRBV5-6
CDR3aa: CASSSGHDTEAFF

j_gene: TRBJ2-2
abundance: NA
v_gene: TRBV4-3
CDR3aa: CASSQAVAGEAGELFF

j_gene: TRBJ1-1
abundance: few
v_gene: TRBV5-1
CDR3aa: CASSPTTGKGNTEAFF

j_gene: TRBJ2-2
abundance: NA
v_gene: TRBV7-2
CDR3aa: CASSPGTGNTGELFF

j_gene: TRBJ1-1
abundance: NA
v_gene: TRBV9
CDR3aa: CASSLLDLRGTEAFF

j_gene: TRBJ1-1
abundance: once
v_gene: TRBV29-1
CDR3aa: CSVGGPNTEAFF

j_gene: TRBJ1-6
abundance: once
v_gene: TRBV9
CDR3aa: CASSVGGTGVYSPLHF

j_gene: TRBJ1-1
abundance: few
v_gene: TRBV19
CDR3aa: CASSISRFEGWTEAFF

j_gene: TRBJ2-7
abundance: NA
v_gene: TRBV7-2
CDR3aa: CASSLTSGGTYEQYF

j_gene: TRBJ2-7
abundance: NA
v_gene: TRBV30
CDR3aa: CAWTRGGVVYEQYF

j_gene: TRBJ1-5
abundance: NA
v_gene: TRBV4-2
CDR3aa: CASSQDGGQPQHF

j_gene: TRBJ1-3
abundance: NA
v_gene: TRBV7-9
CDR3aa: CASSFQDRAGNTIYF

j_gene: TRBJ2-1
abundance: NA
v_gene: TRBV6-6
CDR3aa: CASSYSPAEVNEQFF

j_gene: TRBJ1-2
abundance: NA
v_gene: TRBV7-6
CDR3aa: CASSLSGGDGYTF